The TCR beta chain under discussion was sequenced for a study of CXCR3-negative and CXCR3-positive naive CD8 T cells. Study overall: Roughly 140 million TRB reads in total, about 1.5 +/- 0.3 million per library.

Findings and caveats of the study: Sequencing showed both naive subsets with comparably high diversity, and memory CD8+ cells much lower. Whereas memory cells differed, naive CXCR3-negative and CXCR3-positive cells shared similar TRBV-TRBJ usage. TRB CDR3 hydrophobicity was greater in CXCR3-positive naive cells than in CXCR3-negative naive cells.

Germline CDR1 reads ENHRY; CDR2 reads SYGVKD. The CDR3 consists of 15 residues. In preparing the TRB cDNA libraries, 5' RACE with UMI labels was used. TCRdb reprocessed the 5' RACE reads; each CDR3 protein has one entry and no DNA is given. In total, the table holds approximately 5,400 distinct CDR3 sequences. Worth noting for this clonotype: Its cognate antigen is unknown.

Sequenced material: naive CXCR3- CD8+ T cells from blood. Subset indicated: CD45RO-CCR7+CD27+CD95- naive CD8+ T cells lacking CXCR3 (TNR3-). The chain combines TRBV10-3 with TRBJ1-5. This receptor was taken from a human donor in good health. Some clones in this sample may be carry-over from other donors' samples. This CDR3 is CAIRDVPSIYQPQHF.